The 8 T cell receptor beta chains below come from one sample, sequenced in a study of Ad26.COV2.S vaccination and SARS-CoV-2 variants. TCRdb keeps only in-frame clones here, not all; method: immunoSEQ multiplex PCR. This table has around 450,000 clones, roughly nine tenths appearing once. Regarding treatment: about 20 received Ad26.COV2.S at low or high dose, single or two shots; about 5 received placebo; per-sample allocation not given. Sample collection was performed on day 63 after the first vaccine or placebo injection. The sequenced sample was peripheral blood, obtained in a trial of Ad26.COV2.S vaccine versus placebo. The receptors originated from a person aged 18 to 65 who received the Ad26.COV2.S COVID-19 vaccine or a placebo.

The chain carries TRBV27 and TRBJ2-3; D is tentatively TRBD1 or TRBD2 (5 bases each). V was shortened by 5 bases and J by 2 bases, with 11 bases between the two germline ends. The CDR3 length is 14 residues. Germline V gene data show CDR1 as MNHEY and CDR2 as SMNVEV (reference sequence). The CDR3 DNA follows: TGTGCCAGCAGTCCGGGACCCAACACAGATACGCAGTATTTT. This codes for CASSPGPNTDTQYF.

The sample holds one count of this clone. The J gene is TRBJ1-5, the V gene TRBV7-2; D remains ambiguous. The germline V gene encodes CDR1 SGHTA and CDR2 FQGNSA. With 4 bases removed from V and 4 bases from J, the gap between germline ends came to 11 bases. CDR3 size: 14 residues. The CDR3 loop is CASSYYLGNQPQHF. CDR3 DNA: TGTGCCAGCAGCTATTACCTGGGAAATCAGCCCCAGCATTTT.

The V call is TRBV3-1 (or the pseudogene TRBV3-2), the J call TRBJ2-1; possible D gene TRBD1, 6 bases. V lost 1 base to trimming and J lost 2 bases, with 12 bases between them. The germline V gene encodes CDR1 LGHDT and CDR2 YNNKEL (reference sequence). This CDR3 comprises 16 residues. CDR3 sequence: CASSQGTGKTYNEQFF. The DNA for the CDR3 is TGTGCCAGCAGCCAAGGCACAGGGAAAACCTACAATGAGCAGTTCTTC.

The genes are TRBV11-2 and TRBJ2-1, with 8 bases matching TRBD2. Germline V lookup: CDR1 SGHAT, CDR2 FQNNGV. With 0 bases clipped from V and 2 bases from J, the junction kept 0 bases outside the gene matches. This CDR3 region has 15 residues. DNA of the CDR3: TGTGCCAGCAGCTTAGAACTAGCGGCCTACAATGAGCAGTTCTTC. Its protein product is CASSLELAAYNEQFF.

A note on this clone: Its ends do not fully match the called genes, so a read error is possible. The V and J genes are TRBV15 and TRBJ1-5; 10 nucleotides line up with TRBD1. This CDR3 has 16 amino acids. The germline V gene encodes CDR1 LNHNV and CDR2 YYDKDF (reference sequence). As DNA, the CDR3 is TGTGCCACCAGTAGAGGACAGGGGGGATGGAATCAGCCCCAGCATTTT. This translates into CATSRGQGGWNQPQHF.

The rearrangement joins TRBV5-1 to TRBJ2-7; no definite D call. This CDR3 is built from 14 residues. Germline CDR1 SGHRS, CDR2 YFSETQ. The V end lost 0 bases, the J end lost 6 bases, and 13 bases lay between the germline ends. The CDR3 nucleotides are TGCGCCAGCAGCTTGGGGCACGAAGCAGGCGAGCAGTACGTC. It yields the protein CASSLGHEAGEQYV.

This clone was picked up a small number of times. The chain carries TRBV5-4 and TRBJ1-6, with D tentatively TRBD1 (5 bases). The CDR3 has 16 amino acids. Per the germline V gene, CDR1 is SGHNT and CDR2 is YYREEE (reference sequence). The V end lost 0 bases, the J end lost 2 bases, and 9 bases lay between the germline ends. The CDR3 here is CASSLVPGPYNSPLHF. DNA of the CDR3: TGTGCCAGCAGCTTGGTCCCAGGGCCCTATAATTCACCCCTCCACTTT.

The V gene is TRBV18, the J gene TRBJ2-1; the match to TRBD2 covers 11 bases. The CDR3 is 17 amino acids. CDR1 is KGHSH and CDR2 is LQKENI in the germline V gene. Trimming cost V 4 bases and J 6 bases; bases outside gene matches: 11. CDR3 amino acids: CASSRPKVAGGLNEQFF. CDR3 DNA: TGTGCCAGCTCACGCCCGAAAGTAGCGGGAGGGCTCAATGAGCAGTTCTTC.